Here is one T cell receptor beta chain with its context. After removal of 4 bases from V and 6 bases from J, the junction contained 13 bases not matched to a gene. The CDR3 length is 16 residues. Per germline, CDR1 SGHRS and CDR2 YFSETQ. In the authors' methods: Reference gene primer amplification gave estimated nucleated cell counts. Some clones are missing from TCRdb's copy, which holds only in-frame ones; the method was immunoSEQ multiplex PCR. The V and J calls and clone size come from that table; D and trimming were worked out from the DNA. The table records around 170,000 clones, 90% to 95% of them present only once. The data stem from a study of blood T cell repertoires in COVID-19. Across the study: The samples span acute and convalescent COVID-19 from the United States, Italy and Spain. In each case, the material was cDNA or gDNA derived from T cells, B-cell-depleted T cells, or PBMCs.

Sequenced material: peripheral blood. This chain connects TRBV5-1 to TRBJ2-1, with 7 bases fitting TRBD2. The TCR comes from a man between 45 and 60 years old with acute or convalescent COVID-19. The CDR3 DNA follows: TGCGCCAGCAGCGTCCCCAGTGGGAGGGCCGTCAATGAGCAGTTCTTC. It encodes CASSVPSGRAVNEQFF.